This T cell receptor beta chain originates from a study of memory CD4+ T cells and cytomegalovirus serostatus. The sort gate was single viable CD3+CD4+CD8-CD45RO+ cells for memory CD4+ T cells. Details on this clone: The antigen is not known.

Only in-frame clones appear in the TCRdb table, and some are missing; sequencing was by immunoSEQ multiplex PCR. The sample includes fewer than 35,000 clones, approximately 72% of them seen just once. Study-wide points: Each of approximately 63 CMV-associated TCRbeta sequences occurred in one to five individuals.

This CDR3 spans 16 amino acids. Germline V CDR1 and CDR2: SGHTA, FQGNSA. Trimming took 1 base from V and 2 from J, leaving 13 bases between them. What was sequenced was memory CD4+ T cells from blood. This receptor was obtained from an adult in good health and CMV-seronegative. V usage is TRBV7-2 and J usage is TRBJ2-3; the D is unclear. CDR3 bases: TGTGCCAGCAGCTTAGGGCAGGTCCACATCACAGATACGCAGTATTTT. Translated: CASSLGQVHITDTQYF.